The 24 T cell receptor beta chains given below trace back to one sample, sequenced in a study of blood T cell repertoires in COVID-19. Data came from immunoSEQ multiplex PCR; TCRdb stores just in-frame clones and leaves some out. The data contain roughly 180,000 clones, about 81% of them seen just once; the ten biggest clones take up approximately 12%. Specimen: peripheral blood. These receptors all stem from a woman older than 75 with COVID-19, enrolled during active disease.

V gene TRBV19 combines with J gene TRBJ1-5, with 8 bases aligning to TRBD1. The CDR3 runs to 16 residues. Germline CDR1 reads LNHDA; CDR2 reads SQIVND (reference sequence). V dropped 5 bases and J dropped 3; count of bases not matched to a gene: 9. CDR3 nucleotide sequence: TGTGCCAGTAGTCTACAACAGGGGGTTTACAATCAGCCCCAGCATTTT. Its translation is CASSLQQGVYNQPQHF.

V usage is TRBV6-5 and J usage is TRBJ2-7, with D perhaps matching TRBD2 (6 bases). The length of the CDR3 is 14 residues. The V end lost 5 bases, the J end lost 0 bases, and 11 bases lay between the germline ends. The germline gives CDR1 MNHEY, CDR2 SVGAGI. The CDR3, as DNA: TGTGCCAGCAGTCCAGGGAGGAGCTCCTACGAGCAGTACTTC. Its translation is CASSPGRSSYEQYF.

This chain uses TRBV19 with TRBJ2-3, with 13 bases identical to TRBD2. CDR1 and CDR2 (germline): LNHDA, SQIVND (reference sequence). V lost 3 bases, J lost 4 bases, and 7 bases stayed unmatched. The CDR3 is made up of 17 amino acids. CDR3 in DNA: TGTGCCAGTAGTATGAAAAGGGGACTAGCGGGGTCAGATACGCAGTATTTT. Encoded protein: CASSMKRGLAGSDTQYF.

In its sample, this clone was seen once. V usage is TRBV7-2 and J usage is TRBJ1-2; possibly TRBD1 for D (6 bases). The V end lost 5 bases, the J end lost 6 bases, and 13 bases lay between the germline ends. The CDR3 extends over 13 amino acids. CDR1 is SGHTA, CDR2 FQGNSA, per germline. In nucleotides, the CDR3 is TGTGCCAGCAGCCCCCAGGGGCTGCATGGCTACACCTTC. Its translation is CASSPQGLHGYTF.

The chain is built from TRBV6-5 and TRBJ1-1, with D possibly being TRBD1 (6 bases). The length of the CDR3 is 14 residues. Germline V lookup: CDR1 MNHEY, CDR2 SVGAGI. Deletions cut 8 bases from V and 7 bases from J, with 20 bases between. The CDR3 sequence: CASQGAGGWSEAFF. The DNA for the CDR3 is TGTGCCAGCCAGGGAGCGGGGGGCTGGAGTGAAGCTTTCTTT.

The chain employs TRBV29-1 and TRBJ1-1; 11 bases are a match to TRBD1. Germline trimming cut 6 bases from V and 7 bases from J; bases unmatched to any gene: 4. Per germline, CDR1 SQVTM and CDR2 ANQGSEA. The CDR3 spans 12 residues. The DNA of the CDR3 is TGCAGCGTCTGGGGACAGGGGGATGAAGCTTTCTTT. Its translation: CSVWGQGDEAFF.

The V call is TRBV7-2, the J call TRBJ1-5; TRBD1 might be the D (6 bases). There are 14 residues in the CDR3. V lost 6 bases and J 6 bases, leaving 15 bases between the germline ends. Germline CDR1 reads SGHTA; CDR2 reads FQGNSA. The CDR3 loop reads CASSPGVLGQPQHF. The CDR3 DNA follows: TGTGCCAGCAGTCCAGGGGTTCTCGGTCAGCCCCAGCATTTT.

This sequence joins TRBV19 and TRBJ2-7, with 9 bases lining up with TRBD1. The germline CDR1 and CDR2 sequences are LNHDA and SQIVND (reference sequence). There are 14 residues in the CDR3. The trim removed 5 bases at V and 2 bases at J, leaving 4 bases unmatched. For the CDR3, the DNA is TGTGCCAGTAGTTTCCGGGACAGGGCCTACGAGCAGTACTTC. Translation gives CASSFRDRAYEQYF.

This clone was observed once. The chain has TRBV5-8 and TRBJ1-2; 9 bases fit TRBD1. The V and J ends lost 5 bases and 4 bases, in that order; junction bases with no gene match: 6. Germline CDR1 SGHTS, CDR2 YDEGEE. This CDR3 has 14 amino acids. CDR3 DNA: TGTGCCAGCAGTGCAACAGGGGGCCGCTATGGCTACACCTTC. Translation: CASSATGGRYGYTF.

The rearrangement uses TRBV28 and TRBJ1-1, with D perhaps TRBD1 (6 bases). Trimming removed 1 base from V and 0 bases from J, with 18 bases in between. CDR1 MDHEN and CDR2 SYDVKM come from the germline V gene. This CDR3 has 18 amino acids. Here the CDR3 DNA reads TGTGCCAGCAGTTTATCCCTCTGGACAGAGGAGATGAACACTGAAGCTTTCTTT. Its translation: CASSLSLWTEEMNTEAFF.

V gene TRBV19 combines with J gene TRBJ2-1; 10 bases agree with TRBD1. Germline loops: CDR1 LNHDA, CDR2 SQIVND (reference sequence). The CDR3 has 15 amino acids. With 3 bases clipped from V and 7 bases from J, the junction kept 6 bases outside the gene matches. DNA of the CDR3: TGTGCCAGTAGTATGACAGGGGGCGCGAGAAATGAGCAGTTCTTC. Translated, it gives CASSMTGGARNEQFF. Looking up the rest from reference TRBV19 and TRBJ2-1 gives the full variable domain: DGGITQSPKYLFRKEGQNVTLSCEQNLNHDAMYWYRQDPGQGLRLIYYSQIVNDFQKGDIAEGYSVSREKKESFPLTVTSAQKNPTAFYLCASSMTGGARNEQFFGPGTRLTVL.

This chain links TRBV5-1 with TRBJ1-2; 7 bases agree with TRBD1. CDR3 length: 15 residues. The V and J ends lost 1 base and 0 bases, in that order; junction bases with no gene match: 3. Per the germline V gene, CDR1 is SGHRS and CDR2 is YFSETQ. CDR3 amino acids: CASSLSQGTNYGYTF. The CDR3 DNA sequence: TGCGCCAGCAGCTTGTCACAGGGGACTAACTATGGCTACACCTTC.

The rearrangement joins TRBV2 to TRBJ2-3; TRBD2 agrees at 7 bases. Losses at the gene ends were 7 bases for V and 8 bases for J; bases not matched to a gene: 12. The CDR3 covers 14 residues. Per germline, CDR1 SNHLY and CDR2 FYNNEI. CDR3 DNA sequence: TGTGCCAGCACTCCGGGACTAACCTCCCCTACGCAGTATTTT. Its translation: CASTPGLTSPTQYF.

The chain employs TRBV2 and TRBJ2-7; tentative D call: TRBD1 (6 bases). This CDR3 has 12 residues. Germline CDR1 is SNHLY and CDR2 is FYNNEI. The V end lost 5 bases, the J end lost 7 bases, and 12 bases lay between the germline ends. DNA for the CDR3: TGTGCCAGCAGTCCAGGGGCTAGGGAGCAGTACTTC. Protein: CASSPGAREQYF.

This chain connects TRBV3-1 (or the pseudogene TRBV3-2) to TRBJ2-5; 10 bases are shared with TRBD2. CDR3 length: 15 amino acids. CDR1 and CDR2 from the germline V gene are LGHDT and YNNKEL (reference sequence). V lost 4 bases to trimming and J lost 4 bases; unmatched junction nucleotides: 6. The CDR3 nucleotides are TGTGCCAGCAGCCCGGAACTAGCGGGGTTAGAGACCCAGTACTTC. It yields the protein CASSPELAGLETQYF.

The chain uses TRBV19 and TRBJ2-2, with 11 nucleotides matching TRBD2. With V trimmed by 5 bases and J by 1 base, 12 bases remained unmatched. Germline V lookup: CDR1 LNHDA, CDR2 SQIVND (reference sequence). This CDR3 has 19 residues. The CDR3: CASSVRLAGTTLNTGELFF. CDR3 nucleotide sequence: TGTGCCAGTAGTGTCCGACTAGCGGGAACTACACTGAACACCGGGGAGCTGTTTTTT.

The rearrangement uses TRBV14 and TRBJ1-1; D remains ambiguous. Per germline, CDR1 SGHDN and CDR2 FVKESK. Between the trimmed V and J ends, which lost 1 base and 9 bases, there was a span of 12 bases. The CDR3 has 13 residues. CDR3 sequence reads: CASSQATLRKAFF. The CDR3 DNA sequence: TGTGCCAGCAGCCAAGCCACCCTGAGAAAAGCTTTCTTT.

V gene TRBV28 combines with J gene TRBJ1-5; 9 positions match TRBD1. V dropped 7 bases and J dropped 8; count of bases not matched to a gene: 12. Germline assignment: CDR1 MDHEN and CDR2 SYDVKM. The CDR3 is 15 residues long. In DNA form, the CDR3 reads TGTGCCAGCAACGGGGGACAGGGCGGATGGGAGCCCCAGCATTTT. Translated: CASNGGQGGWEPQHF.

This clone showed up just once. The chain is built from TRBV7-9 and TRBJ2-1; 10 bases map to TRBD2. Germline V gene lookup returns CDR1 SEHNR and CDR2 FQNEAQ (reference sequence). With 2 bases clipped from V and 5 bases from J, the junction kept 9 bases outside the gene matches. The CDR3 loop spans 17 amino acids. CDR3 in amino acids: CASSLSLAGVSHNEQFF. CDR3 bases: TGTGCCAGCAGCTTAAGCCTAGCGGGAGTTAGCCACAATGAGCAGTTCTTC.

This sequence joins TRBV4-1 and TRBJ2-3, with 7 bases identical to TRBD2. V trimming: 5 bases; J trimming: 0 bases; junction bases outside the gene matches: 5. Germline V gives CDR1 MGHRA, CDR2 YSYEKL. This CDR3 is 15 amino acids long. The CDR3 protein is CASSGRGTSTDTQYF. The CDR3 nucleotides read TGCGCCAGCAGCGGGAGGGGAACTAGCACAGATACGCAGTATTTT.

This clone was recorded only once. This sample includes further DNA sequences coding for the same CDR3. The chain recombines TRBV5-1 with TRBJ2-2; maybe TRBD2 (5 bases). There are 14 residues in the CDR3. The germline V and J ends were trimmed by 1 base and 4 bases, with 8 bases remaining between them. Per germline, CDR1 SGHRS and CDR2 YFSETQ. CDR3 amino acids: CASSLTGSTGELFF. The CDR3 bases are TGCGCCAGCAGCTTGACGGGGTCCACCGGGGAGCTGTTTTTT.

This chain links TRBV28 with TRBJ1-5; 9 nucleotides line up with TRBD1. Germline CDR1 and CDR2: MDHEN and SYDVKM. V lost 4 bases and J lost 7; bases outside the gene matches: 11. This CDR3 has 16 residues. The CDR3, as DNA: TGTGCCAGCAGTTGGGGCGGACAGGGGTTTTGGCAGCCCCAGCATTTT. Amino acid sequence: CASSWGGQGFWQPQHF.

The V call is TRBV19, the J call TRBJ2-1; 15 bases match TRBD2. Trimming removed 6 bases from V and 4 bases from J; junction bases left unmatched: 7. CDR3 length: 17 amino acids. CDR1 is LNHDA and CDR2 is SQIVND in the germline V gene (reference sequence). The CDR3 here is CASSAPGLAGGYNEQFF. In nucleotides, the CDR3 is TGTGCCAGTAGCGCTCCGGGACTAGCGGGAGGTTACAATGAGCAGTTCTTC.

In nucleotides, the CDR3 is TGTGCCAGCTCACCCGATCAGGACTCCTACGAGCAGTACTTC. Encoded protein: CASSPDQDSYEQYF. The chain employs TRBV18 and TRBJ2-7; D is uncertain. Trimming stripped 3 bases from V and 0 bases from J, with 9 bases between. There are 14 residues in the CDR3. CDR1 KGHSH and CDR2 LQKENI come from the germline V gene.